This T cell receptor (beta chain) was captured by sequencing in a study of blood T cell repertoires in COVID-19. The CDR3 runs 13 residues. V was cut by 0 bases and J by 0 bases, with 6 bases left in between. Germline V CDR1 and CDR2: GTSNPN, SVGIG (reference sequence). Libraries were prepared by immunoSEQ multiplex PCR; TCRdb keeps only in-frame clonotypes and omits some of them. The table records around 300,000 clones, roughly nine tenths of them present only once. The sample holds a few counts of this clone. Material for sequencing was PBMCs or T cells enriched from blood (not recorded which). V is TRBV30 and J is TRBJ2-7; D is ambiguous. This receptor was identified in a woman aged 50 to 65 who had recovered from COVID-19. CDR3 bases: TGTGCCTGGAGTGTATCCAGCTCCTACGAGCAGTACTTC. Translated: CAWSVSSSYEQYF.